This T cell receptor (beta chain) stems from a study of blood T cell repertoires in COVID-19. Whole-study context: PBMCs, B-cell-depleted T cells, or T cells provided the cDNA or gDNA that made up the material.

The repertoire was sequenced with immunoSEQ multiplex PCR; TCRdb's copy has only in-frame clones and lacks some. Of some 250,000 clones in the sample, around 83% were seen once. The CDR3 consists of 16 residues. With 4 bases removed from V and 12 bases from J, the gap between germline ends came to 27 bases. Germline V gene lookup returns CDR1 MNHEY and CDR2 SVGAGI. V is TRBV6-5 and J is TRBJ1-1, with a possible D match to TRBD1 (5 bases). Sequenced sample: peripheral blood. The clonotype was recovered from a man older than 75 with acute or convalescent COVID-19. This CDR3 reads CASSSTRPQGTGLPFF. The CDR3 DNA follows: TGTGCCAGCAGTTCGACCCGCCCCCAGGGCACCGGTCTCCCTTTCTTT.